A selection of T cell receptor beta chains follows, all from one sample in a study of T cells after yellow fever vaccination. TCRdb reprocessed the 5' RACE reads with MiXCR, giving one entry per CDR3 protein. The sample consists of under 350,000 distinct CDR3 sequences, about 4% of them appearing once. The sequenced sample was PBMCs, obtained 5 days after the yellow fever booster vaccination. These receptors were taken from a man between 18 and 29 years old who received the YFV17D yellow fever vaccine. The CDR3 runs from the conserved cysteine through the conserved F or W. D genes are given only for firm matches. Clone sizes are given selectively: once, few, many, or a class where the clone is expanded.

J gene | clone size | D gene | V gene | CDR3 DNA | CDR3 protein
TRBJ1-1 | many | NA | TRBV20-1 | TGCAGTGCCCCCGCCCCGTCATCAGAAGCTTTCTTT | CSAPAPSSEAFF
TRBJ1-2 | NA | NA | TRBV2 | TGTGCCAGCAATATGCAGACCCGCGCCGATGGCTACACCTTC | CASNMQTRADGYTF
TRBJ1-2 | NA | NA | TRBV5-5 | TGTGCCAGCAGCCCGGAGGACAGATACTATGGCTACACCTTC | CASSPEDRYYGYTF
TRBJ2-5 | many | NA | TRBV14 | TGTGCCAGCAGCCAAGAAGGCAGGCACCTGTACTTC | CASSQEGRHLYF
TRBJ2-1 | few | NA | TRBV5-4 | TGTGCCAGCAGCTTCGGTAGAGGCGGCGCCTACAATGAGCAGTTCTTC | CASSFGRGGAYNEQFF
TRBJ2-1 | few | TRBD2 | TRBV7-8 | TGTGCCAGCAGCGCGATCCGGACTAGCGGGGGGACCTACAATGAGCAGTTCTTC | CASSAIRTSGGTYNEQFF
TRBJ2-3 | NA | NA | TRBV6-6 | TGTGCCAGCAGCTCTCAGGGGTCAGACACAGATACGCAGTATTTT | CASSSQGSDTDTQYF
TRBJ2-3 | NA | NA | TRBV7-3 | TGTGCCAGCAGCTTAGGGGTTAGCTCAGATACGCAGTATTTT | CASSLGVSSDTQYF
TRBJ2-3 | once | TRBD2 | TRBV2 | TGTGCCAGCAGACTAGCGGAAAACACAGATACGCAGTATTTT | CASRLAENTDTQYF
TRBJ2-3 | few | NA | TRBV24-1 | TGTGCCACCAGTGATTCCCAGGGGACAGCGGGGACAGATACGCAGTATTTT | CATSDSQGTAGTDTQYF
TRBJ2-1 | many | TRBD2 | TRBV6-6 | TGTGCCAGCAGTTCCCCTCCGACTAGCGGGGCCCTTAATGAGCAGTTCTTC | CASSSPPTSGALNEQFF
TRBJ2-1 | few | NA | TRBV4-3 | TGCGCCAGCAGCCAAGAGGGGATGAGTTGGCAGACCTACAATGAGCAGTTCTTC | CASSQEGMSWQTYNEQFF
TRBJ2-5 | NA | TRBD2 | TRBV9 | TGTGCCAGCAGCGTGTCCGGGACTAGCGACGAGACCCAGTACTTC | CASSVSGTSDETQYF
TRBJ2-2 | NA | NA | TRBV6-6 | TGTGCCAGCAGTTACCGGGGTCCCCCAACCGGGGAGCTGTTTTTT | CASSYRGPPTGELFF
TRBJ1-4 | many | NA | TRBV7-9 | TGTGCCAGCAGCCCAACCGTAAGGGTGTCGGCGAATGAAAAACTGTTTTTT | CASSPTVRVSANEKLFF
TRBJ2-1 | NA | TRBD2 | TRBV4-1 | TGCGCCAGCAGCCCCAGACTAGCGGGGGACGATGAGCAGTTCTTC | CASSPRLAGDDEQFF
TRBJ2-2 | many | TRBD2 | TRBV20-1 | TGCAGTGCTGGCCCTATAGTAGCGGGGGGCACCGGGGAGCTGTTTTTT | CSAGPIVAGGTGELFF
TRBJ2-2 | few | TRBD2 | TRBV4-1 | TGCGCCAGCAGCCAAGATGAAGACTCTAGCGGGGGGAGCACCGGGGAGCTGTTTTTT | CASSQDEDSSGGSTGELFF
TRBJ2-5 | few | TRBD2 | TRBV7-9 | TGTGCCAGCAGCGGCCGAGGACTAGAGCAAGAGACCCAGTACTTC | CASSGRGLEQETQYF
TRBJ2-2 | NA | TRBD1 | TRBV5-5 | TGTGCCAGCAGCGCAAACAGGGGGGTGGGCACCGGGGAGCTGTTTTTT | CASSANRGVGTGELFF
TRBJ1-2 | few | NA | TRBV7-9 | TGTGCCAGCAGCTTAGTAGGGGCCGGGTATGGCTACACCTTC | CASSLVGAGYGYTF
TRBJ1-6 | NA | NA | TRBV27 | TGTGCCAGTCGGGCTCCCTATAATTCACCCCTCCACTTT | CASRAPYNSPLHF
TRBJ2-7 | few | TRBD1 | TRBV20-1 | TGCAGTGCTATACAGGGGGTTCCCTACGAGCAGTACTTC | CSAIQGVPYEQYF
TRBJ1-2 | few | TRBD1 | TRBV12-3/TRBV12-4 | TGTGCCAGCAGTCCCGGGCAGGGGGCGGGTAGCTATGGCTACACCTTC | CASSPGQGAGSYGYTF
TRBJ2-3 | many | NA | TRBV20-1 | TGCAGTGCCTCCACCCTGGGCCAGGGGCGGCCAGATACGCAGTATTTT | CSASTLGQGRPDTQYF
TRBJ2-3 | many | NA | TRBV18 | TGTGCCAGCTCACCATCGCCTAGATCAGATACGCAGTATTTT | CASSPSPRSDTQYF
TRBJ2-3 | many | TRBD1 | TRBV7-2 | TGTGCCAGCAGCTCAGAGGTGGGACAGGGAGCGAATACGCAGTATTTT | CASSSEVGQGANTQYF
TRBJ1-2 | NA | NA | TRBV28 | TGTGCCAGCAGTTTATCTGGGGGCCTCTATGGCTACACCTTC | CASSLSGGLYGYTF
TRBJ1-2 | NA | TRBD1 | TRBV6-5 | TGTGCCAGCAGTTTGGGACAGGGGGCCCAGTATGGCTACACCTTC | CASSLGQGAQYGYTF
TRBJ1-1 | NA | TRBD1 | TRBV6-2/TRBV6-3 | TGTGCCAGCAGGACGACAGGGGCCGACCCGGGCACTGAAGCTTTCTTT | CASRTTGADPGTEAFF
TRBJ2-3 | many | NA | TRBV5-4 | TGTGCCAGCAGCCCCTCATGGGGGAGCACAGATACGCAGTATTTT | CASSPSWGSTDTQYF
TRBJ1-1 | few | NA | TRBV10-3 | TGTGCCATCAGCGCGGGTGCAGGGGAAAACACTGAAGCTTTCTTT | CAISAGAGENTEAFF
TRBJ1-3 | few | NA | TRBV7-9 | TGTGCCAGCAGCTTACAGCATTCGGCCTCTGGAAACACCATATATTTT | CASSLQHSASGNTIYF
TRBJ2-1 | many | NA | TRBV12-3/TRBV12-4 | TGTGCCAGCAGTTTTCTGGGCGGAGCTTCTCACAATGAGCAGTTCTTC | CASSFLGGASHNEQFF
TRBJ1-2 | few | NA | TRBV6-6 | TGTGCCAGCAGTTGGAGGGGGGCCAACTATGGCTACACCTTC | CASSWRGANYGYTF
TRBJ2-3 | NA | TRBD1 | TRBV30 | TGTGCCTGGAGTGTGACGACAGGGGGCACAGATACGCAGTATTTT | CAWSVTTGGTDTQYF
TRBJ1-5 | few | TRBD1 | TRBV5-1 | TGCGCCAGCAGCTTGGGCGCGGGACAGACGAGCAATCAGCCCCAGCATTTT | CASSLGAGQTSNQPQHF
TRBJ1-1 | many | NA | TRBV4-2 | TGTGCCAGCAGCCAGTGGGTGGGCACTGAAGCTTTCTTT | CASSQWVGTEAFF
TRBJ1-2 | many | NA | TRBV5-1 | TGCGCCAGCAGCGAGAGAGATCAGGGGAACTATGGCTACACCTTC | CASSERDQGNYGYTF
TRBJ1-6 | few | NA | TRBV12-3/TRBV12-4 | TGTGCCAGCAGTTTTGCAGGCCTTAATTCACCCCTCCACTTT | CASSFAGLNSPLHF
TRBJ2-6 | few | NA | TRBV7-2 | TGTGCCAGCAGCCCCTGGACCGCTCAGGGGGCCAACGTCCTGACTTTC | CASSPWTAQGANVLTF
TRBJ2-1 | few | TRBD2 | TRBV20-1 | TGCAGTGCTAGAGAGACTAGCGGGCGATACTACAATGAGCAGTTCTTC | CSARETSGRYYNEQFF
TRBJ1-4 | few | NA | TRBV6-5 | TGTGCCACCTCGAACCGGGAGAATGAAAAACTGTTTTTT | CATSNRENEKLFF
TRBJ2-2 | NA | TRBD1 | TRBV25-1 | TGTGCCAGCAGTGGCCCCGGGACAGGGGGCGCGGACGGGGAGCTGTTTTTT | CASSGPGTGGADGELFF
TRBJ2-3 | NA | TRBD1 | TRBV10-3 | TGTGCCATCAGTGATTTGGGACAGGGGCCAGATACGCAGTATTTT | CAISDLGQGPDTQYF
TRBJ1-2 | few | NA | TRBV6-2/TRBV6-3 | TGTGCCAGCAGTTACGCGGGACAAGACCCCTATGGCTACACCTTC | CASSYAGQDPYGYTF
TRBJ2-5 | many | NA | TRBV6-1 | TGTGCCACCACGCAGCGGTACCAAGAGACCCAGTACTTC | CATTQRYQETQYF
TRBJ2-6 | many | NA | TRBV20-1 | TGCAGTGCTCCAAGACTAGGCATCCTCGACGGGGCCAACGTCCTGACTTTC | CSAPRLGILDGANVLTF
TRBJ2-7 | NA | TRBD1 | TRBV18 | TGTGCCAGCTCACTCGGGACAGGGGGCTTCTACGAGCAGTACTTC | CASSLGTGGFYEQYF
TRBJ1-2 | many | TRBD1 | TRBV14 | TGTGCCAGCAGCCAAGTGAAGGACAGGGGGCGCCTGGACTATGGCTACACCTTC | CASSQVKDRGRLDYGYTF
TRBJ2-2 | NA | NA | TRBV12-3/TRBV12-4 | TGTGCCAGCAGTTTATACACCCTGGACACCGGGGAGCTGTTTTTT | CASSLYTLDTGELFF
TRBJ2-3 | few | TRBD1 | TRBV5-1 | TGCGCCAGCAGGGCGGACAGGGGGCTGACAGATACGCAGTATTTT | CASRADRGLTDTQYF
TRBJ2-1 | NA | NA | TRBV11-3 | TGTGCCAGCAGCCTTAGTTCGGACCACAATGAGCAGTTCTTC | CASSLSSDHNEQFF
TRBJ2-3 | NA | NA | TRBV9 | TGTGCCAGCTCCTCGGGTAGCGCGACAGATACGCAGTATTTT | CASSSGSATDTQYF
TRBJ2-7 | NA | TRBD1 | TRBV11-2 | TGTGCCAGCAGCGGCGGGACAGGGGGTTTCGAGCAGTACTTC | CASSGGTGGFEQYF
TRBJ1-5 | NA | TRBD1 | TRBV4-1 | TGCGCCAGCAGCCAAGGGGACAGGAATAATCAGCCCCAGCATTTT | CASSQGDRNNQPQHF
TRBJ2-3 | few | TRBD2 | TRBV20-1 | TGCAGTGCCCAGTGGGGCGGGGGGGGCAATACGCAGTATTTT | CSAQWGGGGNTQYF
TRBJ2-5 | NA | NA | TRBV19 | TGTGCCAGTAGTATAGGTCGGCGGGCAGAGACCCAGTACTTC | CASSIGRRAETQYF